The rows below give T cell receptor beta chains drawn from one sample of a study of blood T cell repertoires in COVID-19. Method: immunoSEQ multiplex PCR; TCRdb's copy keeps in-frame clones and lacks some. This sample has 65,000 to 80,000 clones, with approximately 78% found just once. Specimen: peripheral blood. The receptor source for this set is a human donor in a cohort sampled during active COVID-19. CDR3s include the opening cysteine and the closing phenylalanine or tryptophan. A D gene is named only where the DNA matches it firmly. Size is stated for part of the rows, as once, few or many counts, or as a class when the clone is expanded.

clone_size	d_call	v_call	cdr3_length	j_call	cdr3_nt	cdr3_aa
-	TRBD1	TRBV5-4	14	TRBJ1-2	TGTGCCAGCAGCTTGAGGACAGGTTACTATGGCTACACCTTC	CASSLRTGYYGYTF
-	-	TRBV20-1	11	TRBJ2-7	TGCAGTGCTACCTCAGGCTACGAGCAGTACTTC	CSATSGYEQYF
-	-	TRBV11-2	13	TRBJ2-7	TGTGCCAGCAGCTTTCGGGAGATCTACGAGCAGTACTTC	CASSFREIYEQYF
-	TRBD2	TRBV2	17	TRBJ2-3	TGTGCCAGCAGCCGCATCCCACTAGCGGGGTCCCCAGATACGCAGTATTTT	CASSRIPLAGSPDTQYF
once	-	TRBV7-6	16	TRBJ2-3	TGTGCCAGCAGCTTAAGGCTGGGACAAGGCACAGATACGCAGTATTTT	CASSLRLGQGTDTQYF
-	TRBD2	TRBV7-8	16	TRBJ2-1	TGTGCCAGCAGCTTAGCCCTAGCGGGGGCCCCCAATGAGCAGTTCTTC	CASSLALAGAPNEQFF
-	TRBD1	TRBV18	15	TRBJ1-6	TGTGCCAGCTCAACAGGGGTCTCCTATAATTCACCCCTCCACTTT	CASSTGVSYNSPLHF
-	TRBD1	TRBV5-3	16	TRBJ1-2	TGTGCCAGAAGCGCCCAGGGACAGGAGGAGAACTATGGCTACACCTTC	CARSAQGQEENYGYTF
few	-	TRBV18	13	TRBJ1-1	TGTGCCAGCTCATCTGAGGCCATGAGTGAAACTTTCTTT	CASSSEAMSETFF
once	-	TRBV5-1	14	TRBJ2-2	TGCGCCAGCAATGAGGGCGGGTACACCGGGGAGCTGTTTTTT	CASNEGGYTGELFF
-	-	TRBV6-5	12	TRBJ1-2	TGTGCCAGCAGTAAGGGAGGTGGTGGCTACACCTTC	CASSKGGGGYTF
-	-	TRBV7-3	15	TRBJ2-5	TGTGCCAGCAGCCTCTTCGCGGGCCCGAGGGAGACCCAGTACTTC	CASSLFAGPRETQYF
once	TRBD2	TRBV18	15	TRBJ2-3	TGTGCCAGCTCTTCGACTAGCGGGGGCGCAGATACGCAGTATTTT	CASSSTSGGADTQYF
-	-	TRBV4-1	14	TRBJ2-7	TGCGCCAGCAGCCAAGAAAGGCTAGGTCTCCAGCAGTACTTC	CASSQERLGLQQYF
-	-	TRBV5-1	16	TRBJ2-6	TGCGCCAGCAGCTTGGGATTGGGGCCTGGGGCCAACGTCCTGACTTTC	CASSLGLGPGANVLTF
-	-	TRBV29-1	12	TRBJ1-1	TGCAGCGTTGAAGATTTCCGGACTGAAGCTTTCTTT	CSVEDFRTEAFF
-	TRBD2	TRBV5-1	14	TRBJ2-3	TGCGCCAGCAGCCGGGATATTAGCGGGGATACGCAGTATTTT	CASSRDISGDTQYF
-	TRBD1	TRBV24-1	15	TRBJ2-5	TGTGCCACCAGTGATCCCACAGGGGGCACCGGGACCCAGTACTTC	CATSDPTGGTGTQYF
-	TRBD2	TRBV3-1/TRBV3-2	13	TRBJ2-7	TGTGCCAGCAGCCCTAGCGGGGAAGACGAGCAGTACTTC	CASSPSGEDEQYF
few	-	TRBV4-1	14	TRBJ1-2	TGCGCCAGCAGCCAAGGGGAAGGGGTGAGTGGCTACACCTTC	CASSQGEGVSGYTF
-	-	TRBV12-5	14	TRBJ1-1	TGTGCTAGTGCACGGGAGGGGATGAACACTGAAGCTTTCTTT	CASAREGMNTEAFF
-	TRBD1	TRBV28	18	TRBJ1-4	TGTGCCAGCACCTTGGGGAGCAGGGGGCTGGGCCTTGATGAAAAACTGTTTTTT	CASTLGSRGLGLDEKLFF
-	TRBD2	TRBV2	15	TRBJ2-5	TGTGCCAGCAGTGATTCAGCGGGGGGCCTCGGGACCCAGTACTTC	CASSDSAGGLGTQYF
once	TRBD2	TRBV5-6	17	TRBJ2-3	TGTGCCAGCAGCTTGCGACTAGCGGGGGGGACCACAGATACGCAGTATTTT	CASSLRLAGGTTDTQYF
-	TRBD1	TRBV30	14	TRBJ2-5	TGTGCCTGGAGTCCCCCAGGGGGCTATGAGACCCAGTACTTC	CAWSPPGGYETQYF
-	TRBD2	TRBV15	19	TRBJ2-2	TGTGCCACCAGCAGAGATCCAGGGAGCGGGGGGCGGAACACCGGGGAGCTGTTTTTT	CATSRDPGSGGRNTGELFF
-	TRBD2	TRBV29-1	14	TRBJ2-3	TGCAGCGTTGGGACTAGGGTTAGCACAGATACGCAGTATTTT	CSVGTRVSTDTQYF
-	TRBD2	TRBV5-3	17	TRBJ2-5	TGTGCCAGAAGCTTGGGCGCGGGAGGGGATAGAAACGGGACCCAGTACTTC	CARSLGAGGDRNGTQYF
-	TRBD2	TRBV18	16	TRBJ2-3	TGTGCCAGCTCACCGGATCCGCGGGGGGTCACAGATACGCAGTATTTT	CASSPDPRGVTDTQYF
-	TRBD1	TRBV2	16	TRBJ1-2	TGTGCCAGCAGTGAAGCCGGCGACAGGGGGATTCGGGGCTACACCTTC	CASSEAGDRGIRGYTF
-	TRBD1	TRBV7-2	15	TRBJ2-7	TGTGCCAGCAGCTTATATCGGGACAGGGGTTACGAGCAGTACTTC	CASSLYRDRGYEQYF
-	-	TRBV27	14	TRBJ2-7	TGTGCCAGCAGTTCAACAGGATCTCCCTACGAGCAGTACTTC	CASSSTGSPYEQYF
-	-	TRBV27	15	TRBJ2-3	TGTGCCAGCAGCAACTCCCCTCTCCGCACAGATACGCAGTATTTT	CASSNSPLRTDTQYF
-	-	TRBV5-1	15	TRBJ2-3	TGCGCCAGCAGCTTGGCCAATTCGGGCACAGATACGCAGTATTTT	CASSLANSGTDTQYF
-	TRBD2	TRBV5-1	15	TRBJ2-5	TGCGCCAGCAGCTTCAGCGGGGGGGCTAGGGAGACCCAGTACTTC	CASSFSGGARETQYF
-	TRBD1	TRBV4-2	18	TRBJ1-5	TGTGCCAGCAGCCTATACGGGACAGGGGGTTATAGCAATCAGCCCCAGCATTTT	CASSLYGTGGYSNQPQHF
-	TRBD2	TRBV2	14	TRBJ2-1	TGTGCCAGCAGTGAAACTAGCGGGAACAATGAGCAGTTCTTC	CASSETSGNNEQFF
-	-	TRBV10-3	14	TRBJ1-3	TGTGCCATCAGTGACAGGGGCTCTGGAAACACCATATATTTT	CAISDRGSGNTIYF
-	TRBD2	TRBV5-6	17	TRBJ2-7	TGTGCCAGCAGCTTAGCTAGCGGGGGGACCACCTCCTACGAGCAGTACTTC	CASSLASGGTTSYEQYF
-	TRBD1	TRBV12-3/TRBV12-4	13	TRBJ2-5	TGTGCCAGCAGTCTGACAGGGATTGAGACCCAGTACTTC	CASSLTGIETQYF
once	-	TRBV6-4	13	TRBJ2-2	TGTGCCAGCAGTGAGGAGGGGTCCGGGGAGCTGTTTTTT	CASSEEGSGELFF
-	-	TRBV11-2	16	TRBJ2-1	TGTGCCAGCAGCTTAGATTGGCGGGGTGGGTACAATGAGCAGTTCTTC	CASSLDWRGGYNEQFF
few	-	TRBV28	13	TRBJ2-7	TGTGCCAGCAGGACAGCTAATTCCTACGAGCAGTACTTC	CASRTANSYEQYF
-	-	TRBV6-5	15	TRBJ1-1	TGTGCCAGCAGTTACTCAGCGGACAGTAACACTGAAGCTTTCTTT	CASSYSADSNTEAFF
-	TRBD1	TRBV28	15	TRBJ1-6	TGTGCCAGCAGTCCTACAGGGGTTCGGGATTCACCCCTCCACTTT	CASSPTGVRDSPLHF
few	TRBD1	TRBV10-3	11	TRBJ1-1	TGTGCCGTCCTCGGACAGGCGCAAGCTTTCTTT	CAVLGQAQAFF
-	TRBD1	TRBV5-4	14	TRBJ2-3	TGTGCCAGCAGCTACGACAGGGGGACAGATACGCAGTATTTT	CASSYDRGTDTQYF
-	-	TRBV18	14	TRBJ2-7	TGTGCCAGCTCACCGGGACAAGGCTCCTACGAGCAGTACTTC	CASSPGQGSYEQYF